The 20 T cell receptor beta chains below all came from one sample that was sequenced in a study of shared clonotypes between healthy human individuals. The repertoire was sequenced with immunoSEQ multiplex PCR; TCRdb's copy has only in-frame clones and lacks some. The sample records about 2.4 million clones, roughly 93% being singletons. The sample was naive CD4+ T cells from PBMCs. Subset noted: CD45RA+ positively selected. Receptors were obtained from a man between 18 and 35 years old in good health. Some clones in this sample may be carry-over from other donors' samples.

This sequence joins TRBV28 and TRBJ2-1, with 7 positions matching TRBD1. With V trimmed by 4 bases and J by 2 bases, 8 bases remained unmatched. The CDR3 extends over 16 amino acids. Germline-derived CDR1 and CDR2 are MDHEN and SYDVKM. The CDR3 loop is CASSSTGAGTYNEQFF. The CDR3 DNA follows: TGTGCCAGCAGTTCAACAGGGGCCGGGACCTACAATGAGCAGTTCTTC. Using reference TRBV28 and TRBJ2-1 for the parts outside the CDR3, the full variable domain is DVKVTQSSRYLVKRTGEKVFLECVQDMDHENMFWYRQDPGLGLRLIYFSYDVKMKEKGDIPEGYSVSREKKERFSLILESASTNQTSMYLCASSSTGAGTYNEQFFGPGTRLTVL.

V and J are TRBV28 and TRBJ1-4, with no clear D. CDR3 length: 15 residues. The V end was cut by 3 bases, the J end by 2 bases, with 10 bases between. Germline CDR1 reads MDHEN; CDR2 reads SYDVKM. CDR3: CASSFRRPTNEKLFF. CDR3 nucleotides: TGTGCCAGCAGTTTTAGGAGGCCCACTAATGAAAAACTGTTTTTT. The entire variable domain, with the rest obtained from reference TRBV28 and TRBJ1-4, is as follows: DVKVTQSSRYLVKRTGEKVFLECVQDMDHENMFWYRQDPGLGLRLIYFSYDVKMKEKGDIPEGYSVSREKKERFSLILESASTNQTSMYLCASSFRRPTNEKLFFGSGTQLSVL.

This sequence joins TRBV4-3 and TRBJ2-1; perhaps TRBD2 as D (6 bases). Trimming took off 1 base at V and 6 bases at J, with 13 bases between the two ends. In germline, CDR1 is LGHNA, CDR2 YSLEER. CDR3 length: 15 amino acids. CDR3 loop: CASSQVGGVRNEQFF. DNA of the CDR3: TGCGCCAGCAGCCAAGTAGGCGGGGTCCGCAATGAGCAGTTCTTC.

This clone was seen just once. This chain uses TRBV6-5 with TRBJ2-2; a weak D match, TRBD2 (6 bases). The V and J ends lost 9 bases and 0 bases respectively, with 14 bases between them. Germline CDR1 MNHEY, CDR2 SVGAGI. The CDR3 covers 15 residues. The chain's CDR3 is CASGGVGPNTGELFF. CDR3 DNA: TGTGCCAGTGGAGGGGTGGGGCCGAACACCGGGGAGCTGTTTTTT.

CDR3 DNA: TGTGCCAGCAGCCCGGGACAGGAGTCCTACGAGCAGTACTTC. This translates into CASSPGQESYEQYF. This chain uses TRBV11-1 with TRBJ2-7; TRBD1 matches at 8 bases. After removal of 5 bases from V and 1 base from J, the junction contained 4 bases not matched to a gene. CDR1 and CDR2 (germline): SGHAT, FQDESV (reference sequence). The CDR3 totals 14 residues.

The chain recombines TRBV6-1 with TRBJ1-2, with unresolved D. From germline, CDR1 is MNHNS and CDR2 SASEGT. Trimming removed 6 bases at V and 3 bases at J, with 17 bases between. The CDR3 loop spans 15 amino acids. The CDR3 region is CASRADMGGYYGYTF. The CDR3 region has the DNA TGTGCCAGCAGAGCCGACATGGGCGGGTACTATGGCTACACCTTC.

V gene TRBV11-2 combines with J gene TRBJ2-7; D might be TRBD2 (6 bases). Germline V gene lookup returns CDR1 SGHAT and CDR2 FQNNGV. The V end was cut by 5 bases, the J end by 3 bases, with 17 bases between. This CDR3 has 15 amino acids. The CDR3 region has the DNA TGTGCCAGCAGCCCCGGGGGTGTTAGGGTCTACGAGCAGTACTTC. Translating gives CASSPGGVRVYEQYF.

This clone has only one observation. The gene calls are TRBV5-7 and TRBJ1-6; TRBD1 might be the D (6 bases). TRBV5-7 qualifies as an ORF whose function is uncertain. The V gene lost 3 bases and the J gene lost 4 bases, with 11 bases spanning the gap. The CDR3 is made up of 15 amino acids. This CDR3 reads CASSSRQAYNSPLHF. CDR3 sequence (DNA): TGTGCCAGCAGCTCCCGACAGGCGTATAATTCACCCCTCCACTTT.

V and J are TRBV6-1 and TRBJ2-1; D not resolved. Germline loops: CDR1 MNHNS, CDR2 SASEGT. Deletions cut 6 bases from V and 3 bases from J, with 15 bases between. The CDR3 contains 15 residues. The CDR3 loop is CASRGMVGFYNEQFF. DNA of the CDR3: TGTGCCAGCAGGGGGATGGTCGGGTTCTACAATGAGCAGTTCTTC.

In the case of this clone: Distinct nucleotide sequences in the sample also encode this CDR3. This chain links TRBV7-8 with TRBJ2-7, with D possibly being TRBD2 (7 bases). The CDR3 runs to 13 residues. Germline values: CDR1 SGHVS, CDR2 FQNEAQ. Deletions cut 5 bases from V and 3 bases from J, with 11 bases between. In DNA form, the CDR3 reads TGTGCCAGCAGCCTGGGGGGGCGCTACGAGCAGTACTTC. This gives the protein CASSLGGRYEQYF.

This rearrangement joins TRBV19 to TRBJ2-5, with 10 bases that match TRBD1. J gave up 5 bases and V 5 bases, and 8 bases lay outside the gene matches. This CDR3 contains 15 residues. Germline-derived CDR1 and CDR2 are LNHDA and SQIVND (reference sequence). The CDR3 is CASSEDRGASETQYF. As DNA, the CDR3 is TGTGCCAGTAGTGAGGACAGGGGGGCGAGCGAGACCCAGTACTTC.

This chain joins TRBV5-1 and TRBJ2-5; D remains unclear. The CDR3 is 16 amino acids. V lost 0 bases to trimming and J lost 3 bases, with 15 bases between them. CDR1 and CDR2 (germline): SGHRS, YFSETQ. The DNA of the CDR3 is TGCGCCAGCAGCTTGGGGGCTGGGGTTCCGAAAGAGACCCAGTACTTC. Protein sequence: CASSLGAGVPKETQYF.

The V and J genes are TRBV18 and TRBJ2-3; 9 positions agree with TRBD1. CDR3 length: 17 amino acids. Per germline, CDR1 KGHSH and CDR2 LQKENI. V lost 6 bases, J lost 3 bases, and 13 bases stayed unmatched. CDR3 sequence: CASSPRGGTGPTDTQYF. The CDR3 DNA sequence: TGTGCCAGCTCTCCCAGAGGGGGGACAGGGCCTACAGATACGCAGTATTTT.

As DNA, the CDR3 is TGCGCCAGCAGTCACAGTAGCGGGAACGTCAAAAACATTCAGTACTTC. It is translated as CASSHSSGNVKNIQYF. The chain joins TRBV23-1 to TRBJ2-4, with TRBD2 identical over 8 bases. TRBV23-1 is marked as an open reading frame, function uncertain. V lost 3 bases and J lost 3; bases outside the gene matches: 7. CDR3 size: 16 residues.

V and J are TRBV10-3 and TRBJ2-7, with 8 bases aligning to TRBD2. CDR3 size: 14 residues. Losses at the gene ends were 6 bases for V and 4 bases for J; bases not matched to a gene: 8. The V gene's germline CDR1 is ENHRY and CDR2 SYGVKD. The CDR3 DNA sequence: TGTGCCATCAGGGACGGGGTAGCGGGATACGAGCAGTACTTC. It is translated as CAIRDGVAGYEQYF.

The J gene is TRBJ2-7, the V gene TRBV5-5, with no clear D. Trimming cost V 0 bases and J 4 bases, with 8 bases left between them. The CDR3 consists of 13 residues. Germline-derived CDR1 and CDR2 are SGHKS and YYEKEE (reference sequence). This CDR3 reads CASSLVTAYEQYF. The CDR3 bases are TGTGCCAGCAGCTTGGTTACAGCTTACGAGCAGTACTTC. Full variable domain (missing parts from reference TRBV5-5 and TRBJ2-7): DAGVTQSPTHLIKTRGQQVTLRCSPISGHKSVSWYQQVLGQGPQFIFQYYEKEERGRGNFPDRFSARQFPNYSSELNVNALLLGDSALYLCASSLVTAYEQYFGPGTRLTVT.

V gene TRBV7-2 combines with J gene TRBJ1-1, with D maybe TRBD1 (5 bases). Germline V gives CDR1 SGHTA, CDR2 FQGNSA. The germline V and J ends were trimmed by 1 base and 1 base, with 10 bases remaining between them. The CDR3 length is 15 residues. CDR3 nucleotide sequence: TGTGCCAGCAGCTTAGGAGGGGAGGGGAACACTGAAGCTTTCTTT. Protein product: CASSLGGEGNTEAFF.

This chain links TRBV28 with TRBJ1-5; TRBD1 matches at 9 bases. Losses at the gene ends were 6 bases for V and 7 bases for J; bases not matched to a gene: 7. The germline V gene encodes CDR1 MDHEN and CDR2 SYDVKM. CDR3 length: 14 amino acids. The CDR3 sequence: CASSQQGAGQPQHF. The CDR3 DNA reads as TGTGCCAGCAGCCAACAGGGGGCAGGGCAGCCCCAGCATTTT.

The rearrangement links TRBV7-8 to TRBJ2-4; D may be TRBD2 (7 bases). Germline CDR1 SGHVS, CDR2 FQNEAQ. Deletions cut 5 bases from V and 3 bases from J, with 14 bases between. This CDR3 spans 15 amino acids. CDR3 sequence reads: CASSGEGGSKNIQYF. The CDR3 coding sequence is TGTGCCAGCAGCGGAGAGGGGGGGAGCAAAAACATTCAGTACTTC.

This CDR3 is CASSPGSSGELFF. CDR3 DNA: TGTGCCAGCAGCCCAGGATCATCCGGGGAGCTGTTTTTT. This rearrangement joins TRBV7-6 to TRBJ2-2; D remains ambiguous. V was shortened by 5 bases and J by 6 bases, with 10 bases between the two germline ends. Per the germline V gene, CDR1 is SGHVS and CDR2 is FNYEAQ. The CDR3 runs 13 residues.